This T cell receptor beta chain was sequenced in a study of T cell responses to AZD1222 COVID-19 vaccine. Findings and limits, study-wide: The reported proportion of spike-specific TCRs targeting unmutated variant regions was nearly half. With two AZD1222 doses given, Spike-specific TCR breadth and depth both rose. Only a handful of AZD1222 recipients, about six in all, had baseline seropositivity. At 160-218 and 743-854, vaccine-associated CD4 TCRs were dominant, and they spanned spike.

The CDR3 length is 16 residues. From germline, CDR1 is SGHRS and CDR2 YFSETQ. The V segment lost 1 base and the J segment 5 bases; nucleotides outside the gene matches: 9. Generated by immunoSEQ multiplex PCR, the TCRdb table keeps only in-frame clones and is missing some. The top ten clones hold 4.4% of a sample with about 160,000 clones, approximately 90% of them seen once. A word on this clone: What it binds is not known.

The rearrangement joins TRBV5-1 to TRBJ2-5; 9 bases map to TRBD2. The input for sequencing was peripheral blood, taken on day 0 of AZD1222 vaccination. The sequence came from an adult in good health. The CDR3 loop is CASSLFSDSGSETQYF. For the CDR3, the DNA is TGCGCCAGCAGCTTGTTCAGTGATAGCGGGAGTGAGACCCAGTACTTC.